This T cell receptor (beta chain) derives from a study of neurological immune-mediated disorders (dated by TCRdb to between 2018 and 2021). Background on the whole study: Using UMI-based sequencing, the study compared peripheral blood TCR-beta repertoires from patients with HTLV-I-associated myelopathy (HAM/TSP), patients with multiple sclerosis, and healthy controls. The 90 to 120 TCR-beta libraries covered PBMC samples along with longitudinal samples, technical triplicates, and paired sorted CD4+ and CD8+ T-cell subsets. The cohort included about 70 subjects: around 15 with HAM/TSP, some 35 with multiple sclerosis, and around 20 healthy controls. Findings and caveats that apply to the study as a whole: TCR clonal expansion was highest in HAM/TSP patients and lowest in MS patients, with MS patients falling below even healthy controls. Across subjects, expanded clones never shared an identical CDR3 amino acid sequence, which suggests that the TCR-beta repertoires in every group were private.

Only one count was recorded for this clonotype. Its antigen is currently not known. The record has no base qualities; no much larger clone is one base away. One read represents weak support. cDNA was synthesized by template-switch 5'RACE using a primer with a 10-nucleotide random unique molecular identifier that tagged each TCR transcript. Each sequencing run produced over 190 million TCR-beta sequences covering 15-18 subjects. The RNeasy kit was used for extraction of total RNA. TCR-beta VDJ regions were amplified with primers for the TCR constant region and the 5'RACE anchor, using the KAPA Real-time Library Amplification kit. Sample indexes and Illumina adaptors were added in a first PCR, and a second PCR then increased library yield. After Ampure bead purification, the TCR product of roughly 650 bp was size-selected on a 2% E-gel SizeSelection system. Before pooling, libraries had their quality checked on a Bioanalyzer, their concentration measured with Qubit, and their quantity determined with the Kapa Library Quantification kit. Paired-end 2 x 150 bp sequencing of the libraries was performed on an Illumina HiSeq 2500. To increase sequence diversity, roughly 24-30% phiX was spiked into each library pool. Per the authors' processing: Quality-filtered reads were processed with the UMI-based MiGEC pipeline, and over 80% of raw TCR sequences were removed by the MiGEC pipeline during error correction. IMGT germline references were used for aligning VDJ genes, and each clonotype was defined as a unique CDR3 amino acid sequence together with its V-J genes. Clonal expansion, Shannon diversity and CDR3 relatedness were evaluated with VDJtools (CalcPairwiseDistances, ClusterSamples), while phylogenetic trees were built in CLCbio workbench. Using coefficient-of-variation modelling across technical triplicates, the study counted a clone as expanded if it had at least 8 unique UMIs. The public reads were reanalyzed by TCRdb: fastp trimming at Q25, MiXCR alignment, in-frame beta chains only. Each record represents a unique CDR3 protein, reported with the most common genes and DNA among its rows. The V and J calls reflect TCRdb's pipeline rather than the authors' work. A total of a few thousand distinct CDR3 sequences appear in this sample, 20% to 25% of them only once. Roughly 46% of the sample is in the top ten clones.

Trimming removed 6 bases from V and 6 bases from J; the gene matches leave 4 bases unexplained. From cysteine to phenylalanine, the CDR3 is 13 amino acids long. The kept DNA is CDR3 alone, 39 bases in frame from the first base. Reading the germline V gene (reference sequence) gives CDR1 DFQATT and CDR2 SNEGSKA. Sorted-subset TCR libraries were prepared from about a million sorted CD4+ or CD8+ T cells. PBMCs were separated from peripheral blood using Ficoll-Hypaque density gradient centrifugation and then cryopreserved in liquid nitrogen. Paired sorted CD4+ and CD8+ subsets came from healthy controls, HAM/TSP patients and MS patients.

This clonotype was obtained from a woman aged 60-70 years with HTLV-1-associated myelopathy (HAM/TSP). Recombination linked TRBV20-1 to TRBJ1-4, and 10 bases in between align with TRBD1. Sample: CD8+ T cells from blood. The DNA reads as follows: TGCAGTGCAACCGGGACAGGGGATGAAAAACTGTTTTTT. This encodes CSATGTGDEKLFF.